A selection of T cell receptor beta chains follows, all from one sample in a study of PD-1 blockade in classical Hodgkin lymphoma. Measured with immunoSEQ multiplex PCR; TCRdb has only the in-frame clones, and not every one. The sample carries about 13,000 clones, about four fifths recorded once. Sample: peripheral blood mononuclear cells (PBMCs), taken before the fourth cycle of nivolumab. The source is a human donor with classical Hodgkin lymphoma. Each CDR3 is given with its conserved first and last residue. D genes are given only for firm matches. Rows give clone size only sometimes, using once, few, many, or a class for an expanded clone.

clone_size d_call j_call v_call cdr3_aa cdr3_nt
- TRBD1 TRBJ1-1 TRBV7-7 CASSLQTGGATEAFF TGTGCCAGCAGCCTCCAGACAGGGGGCGCGACTGAAGCTTTCTTT
- - TRBJ2-1 TRBV18 CASSPPGNEQFF TGTGCCAGCTCACCACCGGGGAATGAGCAGTTCTTC
- TRBD1 TRBJ1-2 TRBV6-1 CASSPFRGRGGLSTF TGTGCCAGCAGCCCTTTCAGGGGGCGAGGAGGATTAAGCACCTTC
- - TRBJ2-5 TRBV28 CASSSSKETQYF TGTGCCAGCAGTTCCAGCAAAGAGACCCAGTACTTC
- - TRBJ2-5 TRBV4-3 CASSQDGGGSQETQYF TGCGCCAGCAGCCAAGATGGAGGGGGATCCCAAGAGACCCAGTACTTC
few - TRBJ1-6 TRBV28 CASSPPSSPLHF TGTGCCAGCAGCCCACCCAGTTCACCCCTCCACTTT
- TRBD1 TRBJ1-1 TRBV28 CASSPTGGPGVTEAFF TGTGCCAGCAGTCCTACAGGGGGCCCGGGAGTCACTGAAGCTTTCTTT
- - TRBJ2-7 TRBV6-6 CASSYSDSYEQYF TGTGCCAGCAGTTACTCAGACAGCTACGAGCAGTACTTC
- - TRBJ2-2 TRBV18 CASSPPVRPGELFF TGTGCCAGCTCACCACCGGTGCGGCCCGGGGAGCTGTTTTTT
- - TRBJ2-7 TRBV7-2 CASSLARRGIGGWKGYEQYF TGTGCCAGCAGCTTAGCGAGGAGGGGGATAGGGGGCTGGAAAGGCTACGAGCAGTACTTC
- TRBD1 TRBJ2-5 TRBV7-6 CASSPDRGRLETQYF TGTGCCAGCAGCCCGGACAGGGGGCGCTTGGAGACCCAGTACTTC